This record covers a single T cell receptor beta chain. These data come from a study of technical replicates of blood from a few donors. Profiled with immunoSEQ multiplex PCR; TCRdb holds only in-frame clones, not every one. There are 50,000 to 75,000 clones in the sample; about 93% occur only once, and around 4.2% lies in the top ten. The clonotype originates from a human donor in good health. Some clones in this sample may be carry-over from other donors' samples. Sequenced: PBMCs.

The CDR3 DNA follows: TGCAGCGGCACCCAGGGGTACGAGCAGTACTTC. Its protein is CSGTQGYEQYF. The rearrangement links TRBV29-1 to TRBJ2-7; perhaps TRBD1 as D (6 bases). This CDR3 contains 11 residues. The germline gives CDR1 SQVTM, CDR2 ANQGSEA. V was clipped by 7 bases and J by 4 bases, with 11 bases between them.